This TCR beta chain was obtained from a study of blood T cell repertoires in COVID-19. Looking at the study overall: PBMCs, B-cell-depleted T cells, or T cells provided the cDNA or gDNA that made up the material.

V lost 8 bases and J lost 0, with 11 bases in between. Germline loops: CDR1 MNHEY, CDR2 SVGAGI. The CDR3 has 14 amino acids. Libraries were prepared by immunoSEQ multiplex PCR; TCRdb keeps only in-frame clonotypes and omits some of them. Of about 170,000 clones in the sample, roughly 84% were seen once. One Seattle source followed patients from active infection through their disease course. This clonotype was sampled from an elderly man with COVID-19, enrolled during active disease. The sequenced sample consisted of peripheral blood. The chain is built from TRBV6-5 and TRBJ1-5; tentative D call: TRBD1 (6 bases). The CDR3 nucleotides read TGTGCCAGCGTACAGGGTTATAGCAATCAGCCCCAGCATTTT. Encoded protein: CASVQGYSNQPQHF.